These 26 T cell receptor beta chains originate from one sample sequenced in a study of regulatory T cells in long-lasting Graves disease. Construction of TCR beta libraries relied on iRepertoire HTBI primers and on Arm-PCR targeting CDR3 regions. TCRdb analysed the multiplex PCR reads with MiXCR anew, one entry per CDR3 protein. The data contain roughly 530,000 distinct CDR3 sequences, more than 15% of them singletons. Time point denoted: newly diagnosed GD, antithyroid drugs for less than 3 months. PBMC-derived RNA was used for the TCR library. The same data also contributed to another study, on T cells in Graves' hyperthyroidism and ophthalmopathy.

The sample here was peripheral blood mononuclear cells (PBMCs), taken at new diagnosis, from a patient treated with antithyroid drugs. The origin of the receptors is a middle-aged woman with Graves disease.

This clonotype was counted only a few times. This chain joins TRBV18 and TRBJ2-5; 7 nucleotides line up with TRBD1. The CDR3 runs to 20 residues. The germline CDR1 and CDR2 sequences are KGHSH and LQKENI. J gave up 2 bases and V 0 bases, and 18 bases lay outside the gene matches. CDR3 protein: CASSPPYPTGRSGQQETQYF. The CDR3 DNA sequence: TGTGCCAGCTCACCACCGTACCCGACAGGGCGGAGTGGACAACAAGAGACCCAGTACTTC.

The V call is TRBV20-1, the J call TRBJ2-7; D unclear. This CDR3 has 13 residues. The germline gives CDR1 DFQATT, CDR2 SNEGSKA (reference sequence). V was trimmed by 2 bases and J by 0 bases, leaving 8 bases between them. In DNA form, the CDR3 reads TGCAGTGCTAGACTGACTGTCTCCTACGAGCAGTACTTC. Amino acids: CSARLTVSYEQYF.

In this sample, this clonotype turned up many times. The genes are TRBV7-2 and TRBJ1-3, with no clear D. V was shortened by 2 bases and J by 8 bases, with 7 bases between the two germline ends. From germline, CDR1 is SGHTA and CDR2 FQGNSA. This CDR3 has 12 residues. In DNA, the CDR3 is TGTGCCAGCAGCTTACTTGCGGACACCATATATTTT. Its translation: CASSLLADTIYF.

The chain has TRBV6-4 and TRBJ1-5; D ambiguous. The CDR3 totals 15 residues. The germline CDR1 and CDR2 sequences are MRHNA and SNTAGT. Trimming stripped 5 bases from V and 5 bases from J, with 16 bases between. CDR3 amino acids: CASSFNLGLYQPQHF. The CDR3 DNA reads as TGTGCCAGCAGTTTCAACCTTGGACTGTATCAGCCCCAGCATTTT.

The chain is built from TRBV9 and TRBJ1-3, with 7 bases that match TRBD1. V was pared by 3 bases and J by 0 bases, with 12 bases of the junction left unmatched. CDR1 and CDR2 (germline): SGDLS, YYNGEE. This CDR3 contains 18 residues. CDR3 sequence reads: CASSDATGRVVSGNTIYF. DNA for the CDR3: TGTGCCAGCAGCGATGCGACAGGGAGGGTGGTCTCTGGAAACACCATATATTTT.

This clonotype was picked up many times. The chain uses TRBV3-1 and TRBJ1-1; no clear D. Trimming stripped 3 bases from V and 6 bases from J, with 14 bases between. This CDR3 contains 14 residues. Germline lookup yields CDR1 LGHDT and CDR2 YNNKEL (reference sequence). This chain's CDR3 is CASSHLAGSPEAFF. The DNA for the CDR3 is TGTGCCAGCAGCCACCTGGCTGGGTCCCCTGAAGCTTTCTTT.

The chain combines TRBV19 with TRBJ1-5; no definite D call. The CDR3 extends over 13 amino acids. CDR1 is LNHDA, CDR2 SQIVND, per germline (reference sequence). Trimming shortened V by 7 bases and J by 5 bases, and 12 bases separated the two germline ends. The CDR3 protein is CASKRSRDQPQHF. CDR3 DNA sequence: TGTGCCAGTAAAAGGTCCCGGGATCAGCCCCAGCATTTT.

This clonotype was seen more than once but under ten times. The chain carries TRBV2 and TRBJ2-7, with 10 positions matching TRBD2. From germline, CDR1 is SNHLY and CDR2 FYNNEI. This CDR3 spans 15 amino acids. The trim removed 5 bases at V and 4 bases at J, leaving 8 bases unmatched. CDR3 loop: CASSRGLGLAYEQYF. CDR3 coding DNA: TGTGCCAGCAGTAGGGGCCTGGGACTAGCGTACGAGCAGTACTTC.

The rearrangement joins TRBV29-1 to TRBJ1-3, with TRBD1 identical over 7 bases. Unmatched junction bases numbered 5, after V lost 1 base and J lost 5 bases. The CDR3 loop spans 14 amino acids. The germline V gene encodes CDR1 SQVTM and CDR2 ANQGSEA. The CDR3, as DNA: TGCAGCGTTGAAGCCGGCAGGGGGAGAAACACCATATATTTT. Translating it yields CSVEAGRGRNTIYF.

This clonotype came up many times. The rearrangement uses TRBV20-1 and TRBJ1-5, with TRBD1 matching over 9 bases. CDR3 size: 16 residues. Trimming took 6 bases from V and 0 from J; bases not matched to a gene: 9. The germline V gene encodes CDR1 DFQATT and CDR2 SNEGSKA (reference sequence). CDR3 loop: CSAGDRERGSNQPQHF. The CDR3 DNA reads as TGCAGTGCGGGGGACAGGGAAAGGGGTAGCAATCAGCCCCAGCATTTT.

The chain recombines TRBV18 with TRBJ1-5; D may be TRBD1 (5 bases). CDR3 length: 15 amino acids. The germline V gene has CDR1 KGHSH and CDR2 LQKENI. V lost 4 bases and J 3 bases, leaving 13 bases between the germline ends. CDR3 sequence reads: CASSRGMEANQPQHF. Here the CDR3 DNA reads TGTGCCAGCTCACGGGGGATGGAAGCCAATCAGCCCCAGCATTTT.

This sequence joins TRBV7-3 and TRBJ2-1; 12 nucleotides align to TRBD2. Trimming removed 5 bases from V and 2 bases from J; junction bases left unmatched: 10. The CDR3 extends over 18 amino acids. Germline V lookup: CDR1 SGHTA, CDR2 FQGTGA. The chain's CDR3 is CASSPQPGLAGPYNEQFF. CDR3 coding DNA: TGTGCCAGCAGCCCCCAACCGGGACTAGCGGGTCCCTACAATGAGCAGTTCTTC. Full variable domain (rest looked up from reference TRBV7-3 and TRBJ2-1): GAGVSQTPSNKVTEKGKYVELRCDPISGHTALYWYRQSLGQGPEFLIYFQGTGAADDSGLPNDRFFAVRPEGSVSTLKIQRTERGDSAVYLCASSPQPGLAGPYNEQFFGPGTRLTVL.

For this clonotype: A read error is possible here, since a much larger clone lies one base away. The gene calls are TRBV6-1 and TRBJ2-2; D is perhaps TRBD1 (6 bases). This CDR3 is 12 amino acids long. Germline CDR1 is MNHNS and CDR2 is SASEGT. CDR3 in amino acids: CASRRDTEELFF. The CDR3 coding sequence is TGTGCCAGCAGACGGGACACCGAGGAGCTGTTTTTT.

This clonotype has at least ten counts. The chain uses TRBV7-2 and TRBJ2-5; no clear D. V dropped 1 base and J dropped 5 bases, with 14 bases sitting between them. In germline, CDR1 is SGHTA, CDR2 FQGNSA. CDR3 length: 15 amino acids. The CDR3 protein is CASSLGSLGSETQYF. Here the CDR3 DNA reads TGTGCCAGCAGCTTAGGCTCCCTGGGGTCGGAGACCCAGTACTTC.

The rearrangement joins TRBV28 to TRBJ2-2; 9 bases agree with TRBD1. With V trimmed by 6 bases and J by 2 bases, 7 bases remained unmatched. This CDR3 region has 16 residues. Germline values: CDR1 MDHEN, CDR2 SYDVKM. The CDR3 loop reads CASSPRGQGNTGELFF. In nucleotides, the CDR3 is TGTGCCAGCAGCCCTAGGGGACAGGGAAACACCGGGGAGCTGTTTTTT.

This clonotype occurred a few times. This chain connects TRBV6-1 to TRBJ2-5; D is uncertain. V lost 7 bases and J 5 bases, leaving 20 bases between the germline ends. The CDR3 is 15 amino acids. The germline CDR1 and CDR2 sequences are MNHNS and SASEGT. The CDR3 DNA follows: TGTGCCAGCACTCGAACCCCCGAACTCCGGGAGACCCAGTACTTC. Protein sequence: CASTRTPELRETQYF.

In this sample, this clonotype turned up many times. DNA of the CDR3: TGTGCCAGCAGCGTCGTTCCCGCCTATGGCTACACCTTC. This gives the protein CASSVVPAYGYTF. The rearrangement links TRBV9 to TRBJ1-2; D not resolved. Germline CDR1 and CDR2: SGDLS and YYNGEE. The CDR3 runs to 13 residues. Trimming left V 2 bases short and J 4 bases short, with 9 bases between.

This clonotype was seen many times. The rearrangement links TRBV10-3 to TRBJ2-1; 12 nucleotides agree with TRBD2. Germline V gene sequence: CDR1 ENHRY, CDR2 SYGVKD. Trimming cost V 7 bases and J 6 bases; bases outside gene matches: 4. The CDR3 sequence is 14 residues long. Written as DNA, the CDR3 is TGTGCCATCACGGCTAGCGGGGGGGGCAATGAGCAGTTCTTC. Its protein product is CAITASGGGNEQFF.

This clonotype was observed at least ten times. This chain links TRBV6-1 with TRBJ2-7; D may be TRBD2 (5 bases). The CDR3 extends over 12 amino acids. V lost 7 bases and J lost 7, with 14 bases in between. Germline CDR1 MNHNS, CDR2 SASEGT. CDR3 region: CASTAPPGEQYF. The DNA of the CDR3 is TGTGCCAGCACAGCTCCTCCGGGAGAGCAGTACTTC.

The rearrangement uses TRBV9 and TRBJ2-1; no definite D call. The CDR3 contains 13 residues. Germline CDR1 is SGDLS and CDR2 is YYNGEE. Trimming removed 0 bases from V and 3 bases from J, with 4 bases in between. In DNA form, the CDR3 reads TGTGCCAGCAGCGTAGGCGACTACAATGAGCAGTTCTTC. As protein: CASSVGDYNEQFF. Full variable domain (outside the CDR3, taken from reference TRBV9 and TRBJ2-1): DSGVTQTPKHLITATGQRVTLRCSPRSGDLSVYWYQQSLDQGLQFLIQYYNGEERAKGNILERFSAQQFPDLHSELNLSSLELGDSALYFCASSVGDYNEQFFGPGTRLTVL.

Comment on this clonotype: A read error is possible here, since a much larger clone lies one base away. This rearrangement joins TRBV4-1 to TRBJ2-1; D perhaps matches TRBD2 (7 bases). This CDR3 contains 17 residues. Between the trimmed V and J ends, which lost 1 base and 4 bases, there was a span of 17 bases. Germline V lookup: CDR1 MGHRA, CDR2 YSYEKL. DNA of the CDR3: TGCGCCAGCAGCCAAGCGAGGGGGGGATTGACATACAATGAGCAGTTCTTC. This sequence encodes CASSQARGGLTYNEQFF.

This clonotype showed up just a few times. V gene TRBV7-9 combines with J gene TRBJ1-2; 8 bases match TRBD1. The CDR3 runs 15 residues. CDR1 and CDR2 from the germline V gene are SEHNR and FQNEAQ (reference sequence). V shed 5 bases and J 6 bases; nucleotides not matched to a gene: 11. CDR3 nucleotides: TGTGCCAGCAGCCGGGGGGTACAGGGGGAACATGGCTACACCTTC. Its translation is CASSRGVQGEHGYTF.

The gene calls are TRBV7-9 and TRBJ2-7, with 16 bases lining up with TRBD2. Germline-derived CDR1 and CDR2 are SEHNR and FQNEAQ (reference sequence). V dropped 0 bases and J dropped 0; count of bases not matched to a gene: 8. The CDR3 loop spans 20 amino acids. The CDR3 DNA reads TGTGCCAGCAGCTTAGCGCCGGGACTAGCGGGGGGGGAGAGCTCCTACGAGCAGTACTTC. It specifies CASSLAPGLAGGESSYEQYF.

This clonotype turned up a few times. The rearrangement uses TRBV4-2 and TRBJ2-1, with D perhaps matching TRBD1 (6 bases). CDR1 is LGHNA and CDR2 is YNFKEQ in the germline V gene. The CDR3 consists of 13 residues. Trimming removed 3 bases at V and 10 bases at J, with 13 bases between. The CDR3 DNA follows: TGTGCCAGCAGCCAGGAATATGACAGGGAGCAGTTCTTC. This codes for CASSQEYDREQFF.

This clonotype has more than one count but fewer than ten. The chain recombines TRBV14 with TRBJ1-2; no definite D call. The CDR3 covers 13 residues. Deletions cut 4 bases from V and 7 bases from J, with 13 bases between. Germline V CDR1 and CDR2: SGHDN, FVKESK. The CDR3 spells CASSLAQGGGYTF. In DNA form, the CDR3 reads TGTGCCAGCAGCCTGGCTCAAGGTGGTGGCTACACCTTC.

This sequence joins TRBV14 and TRBJ2-3; 13 nucleotides agree with TRBD2. The germline gives CDR1 SGHDN, CDR2 FVKESK. The CDR3 extends over 19 amino acids. V trimming: 2 bases; J trimming: 4 bases; junction bases outside the gene matches: 12. CDR3 coding DNA: TGTGCCAGCAGCCAACCACCTGGGACTAGCGGGGTGGCGCCAGATACGCAGTATTTT. It translates to CASSQPPGTSGVAPDTQYF.